These 4 T cell receptor beta chains were all obtained from the same sample, sequenced in a study of blood T cell repertoires in COVID-19. Profiled with immunoSEQ multiplex PCR; TCRdb holds only in-frame clones, not every one. The table lists around 93,000 clones, 75% to 90% of them singletons. The sample taken for sequencing was peripheral blood. The receptors stem from a man older than 75 with acute or convalescent COVID-19.

The chain couples TRBV27 to TRBJ1-1, with TRBD1 identical over 8 bases. The CDR3 sequence is 18 residues long. Germline values: CDR1 MNHEY, CDR2 SMNVEV (reference sequence). V gave up 5 bases and J gave up 5 bases; unmatched junction bases: 19. CDR3 DNA: TGTGCCAGCAGTATACGGACAGGGAAATCTTACAGGGGGACTGAAGCTTTCTTT. Protein product: CASSIRTGKSYRGTEAFF.

This chain connects TRBV7-2 to TRBJ2-1, with TRBD2 matching 7 bases. This CDR3 is built from 13 residues. V was clipped by 5 bases and J by 8 bases; unmatched bases: 6. CDR1 and CDR2 from the germline V gene are SGHTA and FQGNSA. The DNA of the CDR3 is TGTGCCAGCAGCCCTCGGGAGGCCTATGAGCAGTTCTTC. Amino acids: CASSPREAYEQFF. The full variable domain, completed using reference TRBV7-2 and TRBJ2-1, is GAGVSQSPSNKVTEKGKDVELRCDPISGHTALYWYRQSLGQGLEFLIYFQGNSAPDKSGLPSDRFSAERTGGSVSTLTIQRTQQEDSAVYLCASSPREAYEQFFGPGTRLTVL.

This chain uses TRBV7-9 with TRBJ1-3, with TRBD1 identical over 7 bases. Per germline, CDR1 SEHNR and CDR2 FQNEAQ (reference sequence). The CDR3 consists of 13 residues. With V trimmed by 6 bases and J by 3 bases, 2 bases remained unmatched. The CDR3 DNA sequence: TGTGCCAGCAGACGGGACAGTGGAAACACCATATATTTT. Its protein is CASRRDSGNTIYF.

The genes are TRBV27 and TRBJ1-4, with 7 nucleotides matching TRBD1. The trim removed 5 bases at V and 8 bases at J, leaving 11 bases unmatched. Germline V gene sequence: CDR1 MNHEY, CDR2 SMNVEV (reference sequence). The CDR3 is made up of 15 amino acids. The CDR3 is CASSPTTGLREKLFF. In DNA, the CDR3 is TGTGCCAGCAGTCCAACGACAGGGTTGAGAGAAAAACTGTTTTTT.